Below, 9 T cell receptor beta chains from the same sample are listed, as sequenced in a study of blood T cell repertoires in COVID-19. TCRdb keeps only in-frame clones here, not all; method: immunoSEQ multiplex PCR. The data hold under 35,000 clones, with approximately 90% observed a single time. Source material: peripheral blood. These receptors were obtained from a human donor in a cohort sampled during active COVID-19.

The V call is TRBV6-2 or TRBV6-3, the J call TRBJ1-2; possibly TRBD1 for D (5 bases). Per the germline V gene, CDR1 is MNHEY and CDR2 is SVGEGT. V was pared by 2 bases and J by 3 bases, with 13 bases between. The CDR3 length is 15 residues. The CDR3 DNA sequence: TGTGCCAGCAGTTACCCGGAGGGGCAGCACTATGGCTACACCTTC. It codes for CASSYPEGQHYGYTF.

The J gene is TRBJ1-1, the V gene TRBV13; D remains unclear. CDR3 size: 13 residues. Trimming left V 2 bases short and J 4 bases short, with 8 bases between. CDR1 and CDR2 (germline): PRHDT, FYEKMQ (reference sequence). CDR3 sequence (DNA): TGTGCCAGCAGCTTAACAGACCTCACTGAAGCTTTCTTT. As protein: CASSLTDLTEAFF.

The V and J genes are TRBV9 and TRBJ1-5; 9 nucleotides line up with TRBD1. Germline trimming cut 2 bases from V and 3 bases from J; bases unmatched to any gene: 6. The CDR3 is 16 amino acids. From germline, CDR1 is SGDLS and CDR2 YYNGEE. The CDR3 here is CASSVGTGRANQPQHF. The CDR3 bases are TGTGCCAGCAGCGTGGGGACAGGGAGAGCCAATCAGCCCCAGCATTTT.

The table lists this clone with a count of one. This CDR3 is CAISEASGRSDTQYF. In nucleotides, the CDR3 is TGTGCCATCAGTGAGGCTAGCGGGAGGTCAGATACGCAGTATTTT. This rearrangement joins TRBV10-3 to TRBJ2-3, with 11 bases aligning to TRBD2. This CDR3 is 15 amino acids long. The trim removed 2 bases at V and 4 bases at J, leaving 2 bases unmatched. Germline-derived CDR1 and CDR2 are ENHRY and SYGVKD.

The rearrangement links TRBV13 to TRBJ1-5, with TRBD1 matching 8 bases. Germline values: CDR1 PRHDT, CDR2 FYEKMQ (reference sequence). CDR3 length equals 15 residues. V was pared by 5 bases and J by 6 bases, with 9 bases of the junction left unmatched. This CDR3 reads CASSTGGPGSQPQHF. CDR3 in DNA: TGTGCCAGCAGCACAGGGGGGCCGGGAAGTCAGCCCCAGCATTTT.

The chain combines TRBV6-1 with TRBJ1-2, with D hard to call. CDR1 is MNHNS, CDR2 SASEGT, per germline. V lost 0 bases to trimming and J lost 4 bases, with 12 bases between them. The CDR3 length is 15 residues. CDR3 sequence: CASSEAIARLYGYTF. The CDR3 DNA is TGTGCCAGCAGTGAAGCTATCGCCAGGCTCTATGGCTACACCTTC.

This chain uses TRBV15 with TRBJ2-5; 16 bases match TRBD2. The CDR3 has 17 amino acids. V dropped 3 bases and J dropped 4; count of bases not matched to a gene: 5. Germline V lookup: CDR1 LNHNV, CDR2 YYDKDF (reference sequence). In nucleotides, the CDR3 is TGTGCCACCAGCAGGGTGGGACTAGCGGGAGGGGGAGAGACCCAGTACTTC. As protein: CATSRVGLAGGGETQYF.

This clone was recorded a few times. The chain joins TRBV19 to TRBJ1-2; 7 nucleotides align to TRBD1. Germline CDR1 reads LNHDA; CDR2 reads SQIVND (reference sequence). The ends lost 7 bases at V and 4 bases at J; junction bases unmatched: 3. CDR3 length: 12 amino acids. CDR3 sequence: CASNTGVYGYTF. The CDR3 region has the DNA TGTGCCAGTAACACAGGGGTCTATGGCTACACCTTC.

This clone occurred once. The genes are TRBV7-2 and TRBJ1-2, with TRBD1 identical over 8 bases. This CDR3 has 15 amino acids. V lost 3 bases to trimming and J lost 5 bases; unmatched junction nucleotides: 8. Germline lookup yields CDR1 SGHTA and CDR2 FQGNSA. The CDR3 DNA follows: TGTGCCAGCAGCTTCACCGGACAGGGATCTTATGGCTACACCTTC. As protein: CASSFTGQGSYGYTF.